Below are 18 T cell receptor beta chains sequenced from a single sample in a study of CD8 T cells in Susac syndrome. RNA totalling about 0.45 to 1 ug underwent reverse transcription with random hexamers. TCRdb fed the immunoSEQ multiplex PCR reads into MiXCR, producing one record per CDR3 protein. The sample has about 190,000 distinct CDR3 sequences, approximately 95% seen once. The sample consisted of CD8+ T cells from PBMCs. The source of these receptors is a human donor with Susac syndrome.

The chain recombines TRBV29-1 with TRBJ2-5; the match to TRBD2 covers 10 bases. Losses at the gene ends were 0 bases for V and 0 bases for J; bases not matched to a gene: 10. CDR3 length: 18 amino acids. The V gene's germline CDR1 is SQVTM and CDR2 ANQGSEA. The CDR3 region has the DNA TGCAGCGTTGAAGATGGGGAACTAGCGGGAATGTACCAAGAGACCCAGTACTTC. It encodes CSVEDGELAGMYQETQYF.

J is TRBJ2-1 and V is TRBV4-1, with 12 nucleotides matching TRBD2. This CDR3 has 16 residues. V lost 0 bases, J lost 9 bases, and 6 bases stayed unmatched. In germline, CDR1 is MGHRA, CDR2 YSYEKL. The CDR3 DNA sequence: TGCGCCAGCAGCCAAGACCCGACTAGCGGGAGTCCTGAGCAGTTCTTC. Translation: CASSQDPTSGSPEQFF.

The V call is TRBV7-8, the J call TRBJ2-7; 7 bases match TRBD2. V dropped 5 bases and J dropped 7; count of bases not matched to a gene: 5. Germline CDR1 is SGHVS and CDR2 is FQNEAQ. The CDR3 covers 12 residues. CDR3 sequence reads: CASSHRGDEQYF. The CDR3 region has the DNA TGTGCCAGCAGCCACCGGGGGGATGAGCAGTACTTC.

CDR3 bases: TGTGCCAGCAGCCAAGATCGTCCGGGAGGGAGATACAATGAGCAGTTCTTC. Amino acids: CASSQDRPGGRYNEQFF. The chain combines TRBV14 with TRBJ2-1; 8 bases fit TRBD2. The V gene's germline CDR1 is SGHDN and CDR2 FVKESK. V lost 0 bases and J lost 4; bases outside the gene matches: 8. The length of the CDR3 is 17 residues.

This rearrangement joins TRBV15 to TRBJ2-7; 9 positions agree with TRBD1. The CDR3 has 15 amino acids. V lost 8 bases to trimming and J lost 3 bases; unmatched junction nucleotides: 11. Per the germline V gene, CDR1 is LNHNV and CDR2 is YYDKDF (reference sequence). CDR3 sequence reads: CATAFGQGLGYEQYF. Written as DNA, the CDR3 is TGTGCCACCGCCTTCGGACAGGGGTTAGGCTACGAGCAGTACTTC.

This clonotype was seen more than once but under ten times. V gene TRBV6-5 combines with J gene TRBJ1-1; 9 bases fit TRBD1. Germline loops: CDR1 MNHEY, CDR2 SVGAGI. The CDR3 sequence is 15 residues long. V trimming: 6 bases; J trimming: 0 bases; junction bases outside the gene matches: 5. The CDR3 nucleotides read TGTGCCAGCAGCCAAGGGACAGGGATGAACACTGAAGCTTTCTTT. It yields the protein CASSQGTGMNTEAFF.

The chain couples TRBV11-2 to TRBJ2-5; TRBD1 aligns across 9 bases. CDR1 is SGHAT and CDR2 is FQNNGV in the germline V gene. This CDR3 contains 14 residues. J lost 4 bases, V lost 4 bases, and 4 bases had no gene match. The CDR3 here is CASSWGQGSETQYF. The CDR3 bases are TGTGCCAGCAGCTGGGGACAGGGATCAGAGACCCAGTACTTC.

The chain employs TRBV10-3 and TRBJ2-3; TRBD2 matches 9 bases. The germline gives CDR1 ENHRY, CDR2 SYGVKD. Germline trimming cut 3 bases from V and 5 bases from J; bases unmatched to any gene: 21. The CDR3 has 20 amino acids. CDR3 region: CAISDIIVSSREGPEDTQYF. The CDR3 bases are TGTGCCATCAGTGATATTATTGTTAGTTCGCGGGAGGGCCCCGAAGATACGCAGTATTTT.

This chain joins TRBV19 and TRBJ1-1; possible D gene TRBD1, 6 bases. The V and J ends lost 3 bases and 0 bases respectively, with 8 bases between them. The CDR3 loop spans 14 amino acids. Germline CDR1 and CDR2: LNHDA and SQIVND (reference sequence). CDR3 nucleotide sequence: TGTGCCAGTAGTATGGACAGAATGAACACTGAAGCTTTCTTT. Protein product: CASSMDRMNTEAFF. Looking up the rest from reference TRBV19 and TRBJ1-1 gives the full variable domain: DGGITQSPKYLFRKEGQNVTLSCEQNLNHDAMYWYRQDPGQGLRLIYYSQIVNDFQKGDIAEGYSVSREKKESFPLTVTSAQKNPTAFYLCASSMDRMNTEAFFGQGTRLTVV.

This clonotype was counted only a few times. This chain uses TRBV11-2 with TRBJ2-7; TRBD2 agrees at 7 bases. The CDR3 is 13 amino acids. From germline, CDR1 is SGHAT and CDR2 FQNNGV. With V trimmed by 6 bases and J by 3 bases, 5 bases remained unmatched. Written as DNA, the CDR3 is TGTGCCAGCAGTTGGGGCGGGGGCTACGAGCAGTACTTC. Translated, it gives CASSWGGGYEQYF.

V is TRBV5-1 and J is TRBJ2-7, with 7 bases identical to TRBD1. V lost 1 base and J lost 3; bases outside the gene matches: 4. The CDR3 length is 14 residues. Germline CDR1 reads SGHRS; CDR2 reads YFSETQ. The CDR3 region is CASSLTGAVYEQYF. CDR3 nucleotides: TGCGCCAGCAGCTTGACAGGGGCGGTCTACGAGCAGTACTTC.

The J gene is TRBJ2-2, the V gene TRBV11-1; D gene unclear. Germline CDR1 is SGHAT and CDR2 is FQDESV (reference sequence). With 0 bases removed from V and 7 bases from J, the gap between germline ends came to 9 bases. The CDR3 is made up of 14 amino acids. The CDR3 here is CASSLATESGELFF. DNA of the CDR3: TGTGCCAGCAGCTTAGCCACTGAGAGCGGGGAGCTGTTTTTT. Supplemented by reference TRBV11-1 and TRBJ2-2, the full variable domain reads EAEVAQSPRYKITEKSQAVAFWCDPISGHATLYWYRQILGQGPELLVQFQDESVVDDSQLPKDRFSAERLKGVDSTLKIQPAELGDSAMYLCASSLATESGELFFGEGSRLTVL.

V gene TRBV3-1 combines with J gene TRBJ2-7; D is uncertain. From germline, CDR1 is LGHDT and CDR2 YNNKEL (reference sequence). Trimming took 0 bases from V and 9 from J, leaving 9 bases between them. The length of the CDR3 is 12 residues. CDR3 amino acids: CASSQESVGQYF. DNA of the CDR3: TGTGCCAGCAGCCAAGAAAGCGTCGGGCAGTACTTC.

CDR3 amino acids: CASSLGGSNEQYF. Written as DNA, the CDR3 is TGTGCCAGCAGCTTGGGGGGATCCAACGAGCAGTACTTC. The chain combines TRBV5-6 with TRBJ2-7; no firm D call. Trimming took off 0 bases at V and 5 bases at J, with 9 bases between the two ends. Germline loops: CDR1 SGHDT, CDR2 YYEEEE. The CDR3 consists of 13 residues.

V and J are TRBV13 and TRBJ2-7; D uncertain. Germline V CDR1 and CDR2: PRHDT, FYEKMQ (reference sequence). The CDR3 has 12 amino acids. V was clipped by 5 bases and J by 3 bases, with 8 bases between them. CDR3 sequence: CASSNRFYEQYF. CDR3 DNA sequence: TGTGCCAGCAGCAATCGATTCTACGAGCAGTACTTC.

Comment on this clonotype: The junction departs from the called germline gene at one end, perhaps through a read error. V gene TRBV3-1 combines with J gene TRBJ1-1; a possible D gene is TRBD1 (6 bases). Germline V lookup: CDR1 LGHDT, CDR2 YNNKEL (reference sequence). The CDR3 covers 17 residues. CDR3 sequence reads: CASSQDLDSFMNIEAFF. CDR3 in DNA: TGTGCCAGCAGCCAAGATTTGGACAGCTTCATGAACATTGAAGCTTTCTTT.

This rearrangement joins TRBV6-5 to TRBJ2-1; D is unresolved. Germline CDR1 and CDR2: MNHEY and SVGAGI. CDR3 size: 12 residues. Trimming took 6 bases from V and 5 from J, leaving 8 bases between them. CDR3 nucleotide sequence: TGTGCCAGCAGGAAGACTGACAATGAGCAGTTCTTC. This translates into CASRKTDNEQFF.

This chain links TRBV3-1 with TRBJ2-2; possibly TRBD1 or TRBD2 for D (5 bases each). The CDR3 length is 14 residues. The V gene lost 2 bases and the J gene lost 3 bases, with 7 bases spanning the gap. Looked up from germline, CDR1 is LGHDT and CDR2 is YNNKEL (reference sequence). The DNA of the CDR3 is TGTGCCAGCAGCCAAATGGGGGACACCGGGGAGCTGTTTTTT. Translating gives CASSQMGDTGELFF. Full variable domain (rest looked up from reference TRBV3-1 and TRBJ2-2): DTAVSQTPKYLVTQMGNDKSIKCEQNLGHDTMYWYKQDSKKFLKIMFSYNNKELIINETVPNRFSPKSPDKAHLNLHINSLELGDSAVYFCASSQMGDTGELFFGEGSRLTVL.